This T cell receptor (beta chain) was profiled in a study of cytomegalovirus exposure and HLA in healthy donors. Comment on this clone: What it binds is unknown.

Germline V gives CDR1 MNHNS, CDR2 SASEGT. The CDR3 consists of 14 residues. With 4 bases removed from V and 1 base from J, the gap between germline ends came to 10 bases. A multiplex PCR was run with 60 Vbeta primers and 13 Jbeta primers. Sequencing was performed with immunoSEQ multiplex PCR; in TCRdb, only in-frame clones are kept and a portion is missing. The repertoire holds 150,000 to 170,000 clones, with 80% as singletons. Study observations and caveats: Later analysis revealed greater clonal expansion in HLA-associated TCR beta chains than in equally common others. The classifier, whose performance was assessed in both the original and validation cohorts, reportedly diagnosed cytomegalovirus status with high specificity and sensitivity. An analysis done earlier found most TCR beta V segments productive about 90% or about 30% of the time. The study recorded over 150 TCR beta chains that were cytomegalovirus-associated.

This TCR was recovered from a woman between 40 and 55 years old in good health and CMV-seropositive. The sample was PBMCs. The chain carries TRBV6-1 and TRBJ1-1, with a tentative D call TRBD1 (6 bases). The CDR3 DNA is TGTGCCAGCAGTGCAATGGGACAGAACACTGAAGCTTTCTTT. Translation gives CASSAMGQNTEAFF.